This record covers a single T cell receptor beta chain. What it recognizes is unknown. The sample is drawn from a study of CD8+ T cells in alopecia areata. Study background: Disease severity was quantified as SALT score of affected scalp area.

Described treatment: oral pan-JAK inhibitor, 5-10 mg twice daily. Overall study results and limits: Normal-skin resident alphabeta T cells also appear among scalp sample sequences.

RNA extraction and reverse transcription yielded cDNA as sequencing template. Data came from immunoSEQ multiplex PCR; TCRdb stores just in-frame clones and leaves some out. The profile shows over 150,000 clones, approximately 53% of them singletons. The sample here was CD8+ T cells sorted from blood, taken at week 24, from a patient treated with tofacitinib. This TCR was sampled from a human donor with alopecia areata.

DNA of the CDR3: TGTGCCAGCAGCCCCGGGGTGCTGGCTCTCAATGAGCAGTTCTTC. This encodes CASSPGVLALNEQFF. The V and J genes are TRBV7-6 and TRBJ2-1; a possible D gene is TRBD2 (5 bases). Germline CDR1 SGHVS, CDR2 FNYEAQ. V lost 5 bases and J 6 bases, leaving 17 bases between the germline ends. The length of the CDR3 is 15 residues.